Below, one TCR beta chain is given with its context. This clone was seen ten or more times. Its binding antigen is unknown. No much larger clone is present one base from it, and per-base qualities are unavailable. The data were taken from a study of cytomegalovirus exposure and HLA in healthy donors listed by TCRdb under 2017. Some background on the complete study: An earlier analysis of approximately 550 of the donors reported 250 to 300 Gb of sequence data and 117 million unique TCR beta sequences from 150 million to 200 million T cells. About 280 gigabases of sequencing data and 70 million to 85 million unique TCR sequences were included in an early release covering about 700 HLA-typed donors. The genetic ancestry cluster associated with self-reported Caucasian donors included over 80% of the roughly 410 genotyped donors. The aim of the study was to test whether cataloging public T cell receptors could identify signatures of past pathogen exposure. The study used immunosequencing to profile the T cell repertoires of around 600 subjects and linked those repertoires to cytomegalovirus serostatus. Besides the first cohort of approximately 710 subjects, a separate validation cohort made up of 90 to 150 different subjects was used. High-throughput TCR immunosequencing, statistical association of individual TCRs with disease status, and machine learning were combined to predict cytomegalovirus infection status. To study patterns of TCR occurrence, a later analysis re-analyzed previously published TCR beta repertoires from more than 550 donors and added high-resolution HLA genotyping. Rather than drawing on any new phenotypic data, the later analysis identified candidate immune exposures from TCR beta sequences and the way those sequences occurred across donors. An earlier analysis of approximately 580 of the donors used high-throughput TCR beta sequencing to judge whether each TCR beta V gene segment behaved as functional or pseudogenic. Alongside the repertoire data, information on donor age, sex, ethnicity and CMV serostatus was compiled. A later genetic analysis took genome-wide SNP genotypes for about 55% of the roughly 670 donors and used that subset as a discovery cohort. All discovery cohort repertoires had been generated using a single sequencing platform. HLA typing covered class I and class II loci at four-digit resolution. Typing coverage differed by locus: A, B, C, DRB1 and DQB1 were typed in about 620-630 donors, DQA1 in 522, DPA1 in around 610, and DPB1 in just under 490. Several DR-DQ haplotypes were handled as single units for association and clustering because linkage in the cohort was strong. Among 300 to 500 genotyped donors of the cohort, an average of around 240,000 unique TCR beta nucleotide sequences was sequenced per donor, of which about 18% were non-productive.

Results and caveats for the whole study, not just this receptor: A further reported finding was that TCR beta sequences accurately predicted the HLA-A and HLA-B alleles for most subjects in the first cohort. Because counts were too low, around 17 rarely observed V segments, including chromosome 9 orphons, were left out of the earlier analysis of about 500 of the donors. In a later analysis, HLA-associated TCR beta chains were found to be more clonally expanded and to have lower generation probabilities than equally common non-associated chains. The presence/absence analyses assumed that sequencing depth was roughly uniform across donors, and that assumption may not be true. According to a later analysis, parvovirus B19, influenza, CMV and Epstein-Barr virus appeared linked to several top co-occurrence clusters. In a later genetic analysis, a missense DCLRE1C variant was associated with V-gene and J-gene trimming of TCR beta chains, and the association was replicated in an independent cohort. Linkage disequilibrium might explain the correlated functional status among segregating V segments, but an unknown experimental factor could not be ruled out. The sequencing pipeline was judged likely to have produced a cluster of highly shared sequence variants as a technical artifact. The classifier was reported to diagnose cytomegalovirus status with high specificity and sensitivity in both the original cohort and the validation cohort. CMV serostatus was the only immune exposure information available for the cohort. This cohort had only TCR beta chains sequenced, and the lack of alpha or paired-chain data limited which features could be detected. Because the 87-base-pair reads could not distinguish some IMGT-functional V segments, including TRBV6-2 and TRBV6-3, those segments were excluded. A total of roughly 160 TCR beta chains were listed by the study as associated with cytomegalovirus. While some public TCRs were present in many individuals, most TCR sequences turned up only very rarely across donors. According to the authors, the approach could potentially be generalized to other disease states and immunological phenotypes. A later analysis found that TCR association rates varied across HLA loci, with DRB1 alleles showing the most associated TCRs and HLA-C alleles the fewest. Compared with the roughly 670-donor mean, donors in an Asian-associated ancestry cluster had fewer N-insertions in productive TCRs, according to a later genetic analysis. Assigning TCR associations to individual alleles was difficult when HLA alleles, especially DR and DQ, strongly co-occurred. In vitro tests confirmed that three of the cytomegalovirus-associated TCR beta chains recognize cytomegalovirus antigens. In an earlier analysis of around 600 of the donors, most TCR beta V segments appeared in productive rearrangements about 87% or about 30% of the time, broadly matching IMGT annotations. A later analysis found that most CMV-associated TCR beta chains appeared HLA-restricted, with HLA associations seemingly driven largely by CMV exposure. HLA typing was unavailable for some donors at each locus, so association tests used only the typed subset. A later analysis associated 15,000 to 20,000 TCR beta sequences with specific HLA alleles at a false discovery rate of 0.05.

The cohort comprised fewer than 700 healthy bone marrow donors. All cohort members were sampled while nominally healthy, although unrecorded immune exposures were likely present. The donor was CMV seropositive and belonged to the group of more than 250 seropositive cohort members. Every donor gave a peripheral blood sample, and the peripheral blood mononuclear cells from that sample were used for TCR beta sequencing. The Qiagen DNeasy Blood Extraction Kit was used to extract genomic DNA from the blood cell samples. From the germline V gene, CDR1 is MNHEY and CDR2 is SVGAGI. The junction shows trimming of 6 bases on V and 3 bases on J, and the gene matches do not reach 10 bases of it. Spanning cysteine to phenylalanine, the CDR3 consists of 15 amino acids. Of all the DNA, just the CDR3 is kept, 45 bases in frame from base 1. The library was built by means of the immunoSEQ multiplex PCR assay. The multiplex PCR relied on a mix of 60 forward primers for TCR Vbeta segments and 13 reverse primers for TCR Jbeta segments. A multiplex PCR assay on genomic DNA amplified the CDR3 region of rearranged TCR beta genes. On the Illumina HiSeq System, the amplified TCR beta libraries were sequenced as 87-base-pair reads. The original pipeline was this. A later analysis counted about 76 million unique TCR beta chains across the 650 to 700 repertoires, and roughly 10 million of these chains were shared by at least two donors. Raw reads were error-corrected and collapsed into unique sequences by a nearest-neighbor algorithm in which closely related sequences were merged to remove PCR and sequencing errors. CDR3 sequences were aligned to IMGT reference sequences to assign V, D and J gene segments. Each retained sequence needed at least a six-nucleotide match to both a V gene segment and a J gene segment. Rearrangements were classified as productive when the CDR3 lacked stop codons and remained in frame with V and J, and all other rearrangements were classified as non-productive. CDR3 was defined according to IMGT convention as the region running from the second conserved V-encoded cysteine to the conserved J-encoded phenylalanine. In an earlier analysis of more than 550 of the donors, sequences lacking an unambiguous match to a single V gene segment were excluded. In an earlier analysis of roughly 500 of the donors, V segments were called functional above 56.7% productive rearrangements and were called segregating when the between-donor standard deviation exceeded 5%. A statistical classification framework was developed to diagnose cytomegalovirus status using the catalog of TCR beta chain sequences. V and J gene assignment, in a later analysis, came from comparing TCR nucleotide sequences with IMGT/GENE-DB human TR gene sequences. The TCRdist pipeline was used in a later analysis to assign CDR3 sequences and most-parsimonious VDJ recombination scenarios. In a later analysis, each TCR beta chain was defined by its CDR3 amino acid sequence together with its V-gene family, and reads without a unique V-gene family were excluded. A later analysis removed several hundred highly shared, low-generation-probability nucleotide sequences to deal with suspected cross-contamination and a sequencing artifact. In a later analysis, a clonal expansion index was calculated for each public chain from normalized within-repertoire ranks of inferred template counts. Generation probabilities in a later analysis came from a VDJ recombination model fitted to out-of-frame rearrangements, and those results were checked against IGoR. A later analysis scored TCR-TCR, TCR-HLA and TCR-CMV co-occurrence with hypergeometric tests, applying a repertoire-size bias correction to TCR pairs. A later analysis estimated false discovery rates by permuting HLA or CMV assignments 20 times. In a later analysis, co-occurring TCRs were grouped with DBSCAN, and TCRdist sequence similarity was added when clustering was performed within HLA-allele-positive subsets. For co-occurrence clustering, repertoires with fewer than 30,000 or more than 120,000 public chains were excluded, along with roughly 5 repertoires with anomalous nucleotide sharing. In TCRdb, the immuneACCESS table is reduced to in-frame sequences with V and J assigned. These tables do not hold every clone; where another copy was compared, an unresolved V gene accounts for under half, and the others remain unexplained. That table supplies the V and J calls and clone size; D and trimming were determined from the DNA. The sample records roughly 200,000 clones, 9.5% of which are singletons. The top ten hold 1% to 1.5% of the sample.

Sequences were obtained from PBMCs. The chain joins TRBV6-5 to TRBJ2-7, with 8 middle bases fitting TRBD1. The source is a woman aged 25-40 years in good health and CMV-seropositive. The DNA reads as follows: TGTGCCAGCAGCCCCCAGGGGGCTTTAGGCTACGAGCAGTACTTC. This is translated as CASSPQGALGYEQYF.